These T cell receptor beta chains were read from a single sample in a study of T-cell reconstitution after alpha-beta-depleted transplantation in children. TCRdb recomputed calls from the PCR reads with MiXCR, one row per CDR3 protein. Of tens of thousands of distinct CDR3 sequences listed, roughly 4.9% are singletons. Source: PBMCs, mostly from graft donor cells, taken 180 days after TCRalphabeta/CD19-depleted stem cell transplant. The origin of the receptors is a boy in the first two years of life who had a stem cell transplant for acute myeloid leukemia, so the T cells may come from the graft donor. Each CDR3 is given with its conserved first and last residue. Fields, in order: D gene, V gene, J gene, clone size, CDR3 DNA, CDR3 protein. A D gene is named only where the DNA matches it firmly. Size is stated for part of the rows, as once, few or many counts, or as a class when the clone is expanded.

>TRBD1|TRBV27|TRBJ2-2|many
TGTGCCAGCAGCAGAAGCACAGGGGGCATGGGTGACGGGGAGCTGTTTTTT
CASSRSTGGMGDGELFF
>.|TRBV18|TRBJ1-5|many
TGTGCCAGCTCACCACAGGGGCTAGACGGCGGGAGCAATCAGCCCCAGCATTTT
CASSPQGLDGGSNQPQHF
>.|TRBV12-3/TRBV12-4|TRBJ2-2|many
TGTGCCAGCAGTTTAGAGTCCCCCGGGGAGCTGTTTTTT
CASSLESPGELFF
>TRBD1|TRBV29-1|TRBJ1-1|many
TGCAGCGTTATGGGGGACAGGGGGTATTGGGTTACTGAAGCTTTCTTT
CSVMGDRGYWVTEAFF
>.|TRBV5-1|TRBJ1-6|many
TGCGCCAGCAGCCTTACAGAGAATAATTCACCCCTCCACTTT
CASSLTENNSPLHF
>TRBD2|TRBV3-1|TRBJ2-3|many
TGTGCCAGCAGCCCTAGCGGGGGGGCAGATACGCAGTATTTT
CASSPSGGADTQYF
>.|TRBV5-6|TRBJ2-5|many
TGTGCCAGCAGCTTGAGGGGGGCCTGGAGAGAGACCCAGTACTTC
CASSLRGAWRETQYF
>TRBD1|TRBV3-1|TRBJ1-4|.
TGTACCAGCAGGAGACAGGGCTTGGGCTATTCGACTAATGAAAAACTGTTTTTT
CTSRRQGLGYSTNEKLFF
>.|TRBV10-3|TRBJ1-1|many
TGTGCCATCAGTGAGCCCTGGCAGGGCACTGAAGCTTTCTTT
CAISEPWQGTEAFF
>TRBD2|TRBV11-3|TRBJ2-3|many
TGTGCCAGCAGCTTCCGGGGGTTAGCGGGGGAGCAGTATTTT
CASSFRGLAGEQYF
>TRBD2|TRBV12-3/TRBV12-4|TRBJ2-3|many
TGTGCCAGCAGTTCACCCATCCGGGCGGGGGGGCCCGCAGATACGCAGTATTTT
CASSSPIRAGGPADTQYF
>.|TRBV11-2|TRBJ2-3|many
TGTGCCAGCAGCTTCGGGCGTGACACAGATACGCAGTATTTT
CASSFGRDTDTQYF
>TRBD1|TRBV6-5|TRBJ2-1|many
TGTGCCAGCAGTAGACAGGGCAATGAGCAGTTCTTC
CASSRQGNEQFF
>.|TRBV12-3/TRBV12-4|TRBJ1-3|many
TGTGCCAGCAGTTTTTCGGCGAGCTCTGGAAACACCATATATTTT
CASSFSASSGNTIYF
>.|TRBV12-3/TRBV12-4|TRBJ1-4|few
TGTGCCAGCAGTTTCCGTGCGGGGTTGGGGGGGCTTCGTGAAAAACTGTTTTTT
CASSFRAGLGGLREKLFF
>.|TRBV7-9|TRBJ1-2|many
TGTGCCAGCAGCTTTGGGATCCAAGCTAACTATGGCTACACCTTC
CASSFGIQANYGYTF
>TRBD2|TRBV20-1|TRBJ2-7|many
TGCAGTGCTGGGACTACCCGCTCCTACGAGCAGTACTTC
CSAGTTRSYEQYF
>TRBD1|TRBV7-3|TRBJ2-7|many
TGTGCCAGCAGCCCCTACCGTCTCAGACAGGGGGACTACGAGCAGTACTTC
CASSPYRLRQGDYEQYF
>.|TRBV29-1|TRBJ1-3|many
TGCAGCGTTGGAGGTGGAAACACCATATATTTT
CSVGGGNTIYF
>.|TRBV4-3|TRBJ2-7|.
TGCGCCAGCAGCAGGGTCTGGGGGCGCTACTACGAGCAGTACTTC
CASSRVWGRYYEQYF
>.|TRBV29-1|TRBJ1-1|many
TGCAGCGTTGCGGGCAGGATGAACACTGAAGCTTTCTTT
CSVAGRMNTEAFF
>.|TRBV7-9|TRBJ2-2|many
TGTGCCAGCAGCTTAGCTGCGAACACCGGGGAGCTGTTTTTT
CASSLAANTGELFF
>.|TRBV4-3|TRBJ2-3|few
TGCGCCAGCAGCCCCAGTCCAGGGATAAGCACAGATACGCAGTATTTT
CASSPSPGISTDTQYF
>TRBD2|TRBV18|TRBJ2-5|many
TGTGCCAGCTCACCACTAGCGGGGGCCCAAGAGACCCAGTACTTC
CASSPLAGAQETQYF
>.|TRBV10-3|TRBJ2-1|many
TGTGCCATCAGTGAAAGGAGCAATGAGCAGTTCTTC
CAISERSNEQFF
>TRBD1|TRBV7-2|TRBJ1-2|many
TGTGCCAGCAGCTCCCGAGGGGACAGGGTGAGCTATGGCTACACCTTC
CASSSRGDRVSYGYTF
>TRBD2|TRBV11-1|TRBJ2-7|many
TGTGCCAGCAGCTCCGAGCGGGGGAGCTACGAGCAGTACTTC
CASSSERGSYEQYF
>TRBD2|TRBV29-1|TRBJ2-5|.
TGCAGCGTTGAGGAAGGACTAGCGGCCGGCGAGACCCAGTACTTC
CSVEEGLAAGETQYF
>TRBD1|TRBV27|TRBJ2-2|.
TGTGCCAGCAGCTTGGGACAGGGGTTTATAACCGGGGAGCTGTTTTTT
CASSLGQGFITGELFF
>.|TRBV5-1|TRBJ1-2|many
TGCGCCAGCAGCTTGGACAGCCGGGGCTACACCTTC
CASSLDSRGYTF
>.|TRBV4-3|TRBJ2-2|many
TGCGCCAGCAGCCAAGCTTGGGCGGACACCGGGGAGCTGTTTTTT
CASSQAWADTGELFF
>TRBD1|TRBV15|TRBJ2-5|.
TGTGCCACCAGCAGACACCTCCCGCCGACAGGGAGCCTCCAAGAGACCCAGTACTTC
CATSRHLPPTGSLQETQYF
>.|TRBV30|TRBJ2-1|many
TGTGCCTGGAGTGTAGGCAGGGCCTATGGGGAGTTCTTC
CAWSVGRAYGEFF
>.|TRBV5-1|TRBJ2-2|many
TGCGCCAGCAGGAGGGAATGGGAGCTGTTTTTT
CASRREWELFF
>TRBD1|TRBV12-3/TRBV12-4|TRBJ1-5|.
TGTGCCAGCAGTTTAAGTTCGGGACAGGCCCAGCATTTT
CASSLSSGQAQHF
>TRBD1|TRBV7-2|TRBJ2-5|many
TGTGCCAGCAGCCTACCGGGACAGGAAGAGACCCAGTACTTC
CASSLPGQEETQYF
>.|TRBV5-1|TRBJ2-4|many
TGCGCCAGCAGCTTCATAGGCGGCGGAAACATTCAGTACTTC
CASSFIGGGNIQYF
>TRBD2|TRBV12-3/TRBV12-4|TRBJ2-5|many
TGTGCCAGCAGTTCAGCGGGGGGGTTCCAAGAGACCCAGTACTTC
CASSSAGGFQETQYF
>TRBD1|TRBV20-1|TRBJ1-5|many
TGCAGTGCTAGCGTATCCCGAGCTGATTATAAACAGGGGGCACAGCCCCAGCATTTT
CSASVSRADYKQGAQPQHF
>TRBD2|TRBV20-1|TRBJ2-1|many
TGCAGTGCTAGAGAATGGTATCTAGCGGGGGGCCACAATGAGCAGTTCTTC
CSAREWYLAGGHNEQFF
>.|TRBV20-1|TRBJ2-3|many
TGCAGTGCTAGAGATGGGGGTTCCCCCACAGATACGCAGTATTTT
CSARDGGSPTDTQYF
>.|TRBV7-2|TRBJ2-2|many
TGTGCCAGCAGCTACCGACTAACCGGGGAGCTGTTTTTT
CASSYRLTGELFF
>TRBD1|TRBV5-1|TRBJ2-5|many
TGCGCCAGCAGCTTGCCGACAGGGCCCCAAGAGACCCAGTACTTC
CASSLPTGPQETQYF
>TRBD1|TRBV5-1|TRBJ2-3|many
TGCGCCAGCCCCGCCGCCGAAGGACAGGGGGGAGGCACAGATACGCAGTATTTT
CASPAAEGQGGGTDTQYF
>.|TRBV12-3/TRBV12-4|TRBJ2-7|many
TGTGCCAGCAGTTTCTCCATACACGAGCAGTACTTC
CASSFSIHEQYF
>.|TRBV29-1|TRBJ1-1|many
TGCAGCGTTGCAAGGTTGGGGGCGAGCACTGAAGCTTTCTTT
CSVARLGASTEAFF
>.|TRBV2|TRBJ2-3|many
TGTGCCAGCATCCGGAAGCCAGATACGCAGTATTTT
CASIRKPDTQYF
>.|TRBV20-1|TRBJ1-1|many
TGCAGTGCTAGAGGAAAAGTTGAGGGTCGACGAACTGAAGCTTTCTTT
CSARGKVEGRRTEAFF
>TRBD2|TRBV5-1|TRBJ2-1|many
TGCGCCAGCAGCTTTCCTAGCGGGGGGGCCAACAATGAGCAGTTCTTC
CASSFPSGGANNEQFF
>TRBD1|TRBV5-4|TRBJ1-2|few
TGTGCCAGCAGCTTGTACCGGACAGGGGTCGGCTACACCTTC
CASSLYRTGVGYTF
>.|TRBV7-2|TRBJ2-3|once
TGTGCCAGCAGCTTACCACAGGGAGTTGCGCAGTATTTT
CASSLPQGVAQYF
>TRBD1|TRBV20-1|TRBJ1-1|many
TGCAGTGCTAGTCAGGGACAGTTGAACACTGAAGCTTTCTTT
CSASQGQLNTEAFF
>.|TRBV30|TRBJ2-2|many
TGTGCCTGGAGTGTAGGGATGAACACCGGGGAGCTGTTTTTT
CAWSVGMNTGELFF
>TRBD1|TRBV12-3/TRBV12-4|TRBJ2-3|many
TGTGCCAGCAGGGTGACAGGGCAAACAGATACGCAGTATTTT
CASRVTGQTDTQYF